This passage covers 10 T cell receptor beta chains from one sample sequenced in a study of cytomegalovirus exposure and HLA in healthy donors. It was with 60 Vbeta and 13 Jbeta primers that the PCR ran. Some clones are missing from TCRdb's copy, which holds only in-frame ones; the method was immunoSEQ multiplex PCR. The table has roughly 150,000 clones, about two thirds seen once. Specimen: PBMCs. Receptors were obtained from a man aged 30 to 45 in good health and CMV-seropositive.

This chain joins TRBV12-5 and TRBJ2-2; D is unclear. From germline, CDR1 is LGHNT and CDR2 FRNRAP. This CDR3 comprises 11 residues. V lost 6 bases to trimming and J lost 5 bases, with 4 bases between them. CDR3 protein: CASGITGELFF. The CDR3 DNA is TGTGCTAGTGGAATAACCGGGGAGCTGTTTTTT.

In this sample, this clone turned up a few times. This chain links TRBV30 with TRBJ2-3; D might be TRBD1 (6 bases). V was pared by 5 bases and J by 5 bases, with 11 bases between. The CDR3 extends over 12 amino acids. Germline CDR1 and CDR2: GTSNPN and SVGIG (reference sequence). For the CDR3, the DNA is TGTGCCTGGTCAGGGGAGAGAGATACGCAGTATTTT. Its protein is CAWSGERDTQYF.

V gene TRBV6-5 combines with J gene TRBJ1-3, with 7 bases matching TRBD1. CDR3 length: 13 amino acids. V gave up 5 bases and J gave up 4 bases; unmatched junction bases: 2. Looked up from germline, CDR1 is MNHEY and CDR2 is SVGAGI. CDR3 nucleotide sequence: TGTGCCAGCAGTGGACAGGAGGGAAACACCATATATTTT. Translated, it gives CASSGQEGNTIYF.

The chain links TRBV7-2 to TRBJ1-5, with TRBD1 identical over 10 bases. The length of the CDR3 is 16 residues. Germline V gives CDR1 SGHTA, CDR2 FQGNSA. V dropped 4 bases and J dropped 0; count of bases not matched to a gene: 3. The CDR3: CASSWTGGNSNQPQHF. The CDR3 nucleotides are TGTGCCAGCAGCTGGACAGGGGGGAATAGCAATCAGCCCCAGCATTTT.

V gene TRBV7-9 combines with J gene TRBJ1-2; D gene uncertain. The CDR3 runs 12 residues. Trimming removed 5 bases at V and 4 bases at J, with 8 bases between. Looked up from germline, CDR1 is SEHNR and CDR2 is FQNEAQ (reference sequence). CDR3 nucleotides: TGTGCCAGCAGCCCCGGGGTCTATGGCTACACCTTC. Protein: CASSPGVYGYTF.

The genes are TRBV10-1 and TRBJ2-7, with D possibly matching TRBD2 (5 bases). The CDR3 extends over 13 amino acids. Trimming stripped 5 bases from V and 7 bases from J, with 15 bases between. Germline CDR1 WNHNN, CDR2 SYGVQD (reference sequence). Here the CDR3 reads CASSTEGLREQYF. In nucleotides, the CDR3 is TGCGCCAGCAGTACAGAGGGCCTCCGGGAGCAGTACTTC.

This chain joins TRBV29-1 and TRBJ1-2; perhaps TRBD1 as D (5 bases). Trimming pared 5 bases from V and 7 bases from J, leaving 11 bases between. This CDR3 is 11 amino acids long. The germline gives CDR1 SQVTM, CDR2 ANQGSEA. CDR3 coding DNA: TGCAGCGTTTACAGGTGGCCTGGCTACACCTTC. Protein: CSVYRWPGYTF.

This clone has a single count. The V and J genes are TRBV7-8 and TRBJ2-3; D unclear. The V and J ends lost 5 bases and 6 bases respectively, with 9 bases between them. The CDR3 runs 12 residues. CDR1 SGHVS and CDR2 FQNEAQ come from the germline V gene. The chain's CDR3 is CASSPKSDTQYF. The CDR3 region has the DNA TGTGCCAGCAGCCCAAAATCCGATACGCAGTATTTT.

V and J are TRBV6-1 and TRBJ2-5; possibly TRBD1 for D (5 bases). The J call is in doubt because the DNA end fits TRBJ2-7 better. Looked up from germline, CDR1 is MNHNS and CDR2 is SASEGT. The CDR3 spans 10 residues. CDR3 nucleotides: TGTGCCACCGACAGCTACGAGCAGTACTTC. This encodes CATDSYEQYF.

This chain links TRBV28 with TRBJ1-1, with unresolved D. This CDR3 has 11 residues. The V gene's germline CDR1 is MDHEN and CDR2 SYDVKM. V was trimmed by 2 bases and J by 7 bases, leaving 5 bases between them. The CDR3 spells CASSLRFEAFF. For the CDR3, the DNA is TGTGCCAGCAGTTTACGTTTTGAAGCTTTCTTT.